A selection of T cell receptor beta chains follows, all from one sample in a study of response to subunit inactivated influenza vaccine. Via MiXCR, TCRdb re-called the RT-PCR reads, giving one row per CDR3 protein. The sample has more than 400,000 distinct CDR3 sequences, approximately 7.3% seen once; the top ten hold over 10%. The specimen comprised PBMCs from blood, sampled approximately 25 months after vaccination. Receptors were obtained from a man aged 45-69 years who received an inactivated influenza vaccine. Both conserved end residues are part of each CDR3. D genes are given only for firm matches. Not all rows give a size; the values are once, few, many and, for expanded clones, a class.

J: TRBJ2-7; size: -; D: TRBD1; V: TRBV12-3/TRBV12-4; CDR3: CASRPNTGGNEQYF; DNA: TGTGCCAGCAGGCCGAACACAGGGGGCAACGAGCAGTACTTC
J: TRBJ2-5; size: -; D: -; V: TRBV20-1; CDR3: CSARDWQETQYF; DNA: TGCAGTGCGAGGGACTGGCAAGAGACCCAGTACTTC
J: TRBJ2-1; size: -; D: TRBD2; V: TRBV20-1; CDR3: CSARDWLAGLEQFF; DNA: TGCAGTGCTAGAGATTGGCTAGCGGGGTTAGAGCAGTTCTTC
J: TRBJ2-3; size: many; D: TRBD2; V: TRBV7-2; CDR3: CASSPPQTSGTDTQYF; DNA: TGTGCCAGCAGCCCCCCTCAGACTAGCGGAACAGATACGCAGTATTTT
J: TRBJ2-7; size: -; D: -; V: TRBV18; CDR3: CASSPIQTAYEQYF; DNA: TGTGCCAGCTCACCGATACAGACTGCCTACGAGCAGTACTTC
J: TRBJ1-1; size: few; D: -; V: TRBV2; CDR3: CASRATGGINTEAFF; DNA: TGTGCCAGCAGGGCAACGGGGGGGATCAACACTGAAGCTTTCTTT
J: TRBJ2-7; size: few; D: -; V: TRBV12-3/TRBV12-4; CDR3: CASSLNDREAPYEQYF; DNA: TGTGCCAGCAGCCTCAACGACAGGGAGGCCCCCTACGAGCAGTACTTC
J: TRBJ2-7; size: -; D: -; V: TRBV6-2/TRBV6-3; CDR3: CAIRTGVLSYEQYF; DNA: TGTGCCATAAGAACGGGCGTACTCTCCTACGAGCAGTACTTC
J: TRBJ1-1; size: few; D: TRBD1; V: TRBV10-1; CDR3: CASRDRGGTEAFF; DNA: TGCGCCAGCAGGGACAGGGGCGGCACTGAAGCTTTCTTT
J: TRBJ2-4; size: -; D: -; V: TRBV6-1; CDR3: CASRGGDSPKNIQYF; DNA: TGTGCCAGCAGAGGCGGGGACAGCCCCAAAAACATTCAGTACTTC
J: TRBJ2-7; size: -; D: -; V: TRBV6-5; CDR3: CASSYRPDRSYEQYF; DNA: TGTGCCAGCAGTTACAGACCTGACAGGTCGTACGAGCAGTACTTC
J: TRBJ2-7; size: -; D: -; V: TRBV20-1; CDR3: CSAPRDGLFEQYF; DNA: TGCAGTGCTCCTCGGGACGGACTGTTTGAGCAGTACTTC
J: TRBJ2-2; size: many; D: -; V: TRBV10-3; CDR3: CAIGQGRNTGELFF; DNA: TGTGCCATCGGGCAGGGGCGAAACACCGGGGAGCTGTTTTTT
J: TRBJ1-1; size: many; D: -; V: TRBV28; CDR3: CASSLTGLATEAFF; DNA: TGTGCCAGCAGTTTAACAGGGTTGGCCACTGAAGCTTTCTTT
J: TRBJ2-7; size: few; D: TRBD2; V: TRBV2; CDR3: CASSVVQLAGSEQYF; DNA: TGTGCCAGCAGTGTGGTGCAACTAGCGGGGAGCGAGCAGTACTTC
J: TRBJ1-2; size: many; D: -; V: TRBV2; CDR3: CASGGRGYGYTF; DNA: TGTGCCAGCGGGGGCAGGGGATATGGCTACACCTTC
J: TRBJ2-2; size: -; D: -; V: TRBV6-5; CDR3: CASSYGSRADTGELFF; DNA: TGTGCCAGCAGTTACGGCTCACGGGCGGACACCGGGGAGCTGTTTTTT
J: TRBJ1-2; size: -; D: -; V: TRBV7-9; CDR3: CASSPYSRDGYTF; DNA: TGTGCCAGCAGCCCCTACAGCAGGGACGGCTACACCTTC
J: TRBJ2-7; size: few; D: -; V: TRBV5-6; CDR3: CASSGVGYEQYF; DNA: TGTGCCAGCAGCGGTGTGGGCTACGAGCAGTACTTC
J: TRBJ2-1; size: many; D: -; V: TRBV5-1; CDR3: CASSLNVGYNEQFF; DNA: TGCGCCAGCAGCTTGAACGTAGGGTACAATGAGCAGTTCTTC
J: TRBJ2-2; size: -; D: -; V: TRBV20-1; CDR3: CSATSQTTGELFF; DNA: TGCAGTGCAACATCCCAGACTACCGGGGAGCTGTTTTTT
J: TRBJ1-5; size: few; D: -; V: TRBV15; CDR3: CATSRDIGNQPQHF; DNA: TGTGCCACCAGCAGAGACATTGGGAATCAGCCCCAGCATTTT
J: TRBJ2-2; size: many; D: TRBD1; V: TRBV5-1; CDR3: CASKGQGATGELFF; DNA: TGCGCCAGCAAGGGACAGGGGGCCACCGGGGAGCTGTTTTTT
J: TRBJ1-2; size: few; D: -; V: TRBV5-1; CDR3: CASSLTVIYGYTF; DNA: TGCGCCAGCAGCTTGACAGTGATCTATGGCTACACCTTC
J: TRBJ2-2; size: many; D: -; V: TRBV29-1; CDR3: CSVRTGANTGELFF; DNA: TGCAGCGTCCGGACGGGAGCGAACACCGGGGAGCTGTTTTTT
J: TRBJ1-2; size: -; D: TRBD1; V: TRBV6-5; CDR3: CASSYSFLGTANYGYTF; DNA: TGTGCCAGCAGTTACTCCTTTCTCGGGACAGCTAACTATGGCTACACCTTC
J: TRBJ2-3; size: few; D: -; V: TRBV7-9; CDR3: CASSLLATAGDTQYF; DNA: TGTGCCAGCAGCTTATTGGCGACAGCCGGGGATACGCAGTATTTT
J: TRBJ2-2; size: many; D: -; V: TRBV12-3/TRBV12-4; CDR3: CASSFQGIPGELFF; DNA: TGTGCCAGCAGTTTCCAGGGGATCCCCGGGGAGCTGTTTTTT
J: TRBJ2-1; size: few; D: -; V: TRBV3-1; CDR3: CASSHDPQSEQFF; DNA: TGTGCCAGCAGCCACGACCCCCAATCTGAGCAGTTCTTC
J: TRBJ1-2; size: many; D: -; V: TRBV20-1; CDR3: CSARPPTVNYGYTF; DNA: TGCAGTGCTAGACCCCCGACAGTTAACTATGGCTACACCTTC
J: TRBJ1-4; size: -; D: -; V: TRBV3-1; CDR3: CASSPGGTDLNEKLFF; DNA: TGTGCCAGCAGCCCCGGGGGGACCGATTTAAATGAAAAACTGTTTTTT
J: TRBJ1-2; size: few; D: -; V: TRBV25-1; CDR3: CASSESVNYGYTF; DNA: TGTGCCAGCAGTGAGTCGGTGAACTATGGCTACACCTTC
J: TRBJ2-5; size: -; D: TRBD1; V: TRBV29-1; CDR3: CSAGTAQETQYF; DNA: TGCAGCGCTGGGACAGCCCAAGAGACCCAGTACTTC
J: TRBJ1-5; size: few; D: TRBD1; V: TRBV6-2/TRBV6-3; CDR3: CASSPDGQGAYQPQHF; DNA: TGTGCCAGCAGCCCAGATGGACAGGGGGCGTATCAGCCCCAGCATTTT
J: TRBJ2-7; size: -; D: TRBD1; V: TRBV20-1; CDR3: CSAATGTGGSYEQYF; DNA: TGCAGTGCCGCCACCGGGACAGGGGGATCCTACGAGCAGTACTTC
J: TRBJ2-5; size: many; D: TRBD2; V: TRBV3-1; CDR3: CASSQVAGGKTQYF; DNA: TGTGCCAGCAGCCAAGTAGCGGGGGGAAAGACCCAGTACTTC
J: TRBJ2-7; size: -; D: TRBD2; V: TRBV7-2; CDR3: CASSSPVSGRRYEQYF; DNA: TGTGCCAGCAGCTCGCCCGTTAGCGGGAGGCGCTACGAGCAGTACTTC